Following are 20 T cell receptor beta chains from one sample sequenced in a study of T cells in Graves' hyperthyroidism and ophthalmopathy. Authors of the study amplified TCR beta CDR3 regions from RNA transcripts. Carried out on the TCR CDR3, a first-round RT-PCR used the HTBI primer set. TCRdb reprocessed the multiplex PCR reads via MiXCR and lists one record per CDR3 protein. The sample holds roughly 710,000 distinct CDR3 sequences, 30% to 40% seen once. The source material was blood. These receptors all stem from a woman in her 40s with Graves' hyperthyroidism.

This clonotype has ten or more counts. The J gene is TRBJ2-7, the V gene TRBV4-3, with 7 bases matching TRBD2. CDR3 length: 13 amino acids. Germline V gene sequence: CDR1 LGHNA, CDR2 YSLEER. V dropped 0 bases and J dropped 6; count of bases not matched to a gene: 2. DNA for the CDR3: TGCGCCAGCAGCCAAGACTTAGCGGGCGAGCAGTACTTC. Its translation is CASSQDLAGEQYF.

This clonotype showed up many times. The chain combines TRBV7-2 with TRBJ1-2, with TRBD1 as a possible D gene (5 bases). Germline V gene lookup returns CDR1 SGHTA and CDR2 FQGNSA. The CDR3 sequence is 16 residues long. V lost 5 bases to trimming and J lost 4 bases, with 20 bases between them. The DNA of the CDR3 is TGTGCCAGCAGCCCACGGATGGGGGGAGGTGGCTATGGCTACACCTTC. As protein: CASSPRMGGGGYGYTF.

The CDR3 here is CSVFRGGTFF. CDR3 in DNA: TGCAGCGTTTTTAGGGGGGGAACTTTCTTT. The chain employs TRBV29-1 and TRBJ1-1; tentatively, D is TRBD1 (6 bases). This CDR3 comprises 10 residues. Per germline, CDR1 SQVTM and CDR2 ANQGSEA. Trimming cost V 5 bases and J 12 bases, with 13 bases left between them.

The genes are TRBV12-3 or TRBV12-4 and TRBJ2-7, with D perhaps TRBD1 (6 bases). CDR3 length equals 15 residues. Between the trimmed V and J ends, which lost 1 base and 1 base, there was a span of 11 bases. In DNA, the CDR3 is TGTGCCAGCAGTTTAGACAGGGCTACGTCCTACGAGCAGTACTTC. Encoded protein: CASSLDRATSYEQYF.

This clonotype was counted at least ten times. The chain couples TRBV7-2 to TRBJ1-1, with 7 bases aligning to TRBD1. The CDR3 extends over 17 amino acids. J was trimmed by 0 bases and V by 5 bases; bases with no gene match: 12. The germline gives CDR1 SGHTA, CDR2 FQGNSA. DNA for the CDR3: TGTGCCAGCAGCCCCTCGGTACAGGGGCCCATGAACACTGAAGCTTTCTTT. This codes for CASSPSVQGPMNTEAFF.

With respect to this clonotype: This clone may be a read error of a much larger clone one base away. The gene calls are TRBV12-3 or TRBV12-4 and TRBJ1-4, with 7 bases matching TRBD1. This CDR3 comprises 13 residues. With 8 bases clipped from V and 8 bases from J, the junction kept 8 bases outside the gene matches. CDR3 coding DNA: TGTGCCAGCGGTAGACAGGGTAAAGAAAAACTGTTTTTT. Translating gives CASGRQGKEKLFF.

This chain links TRBV5-6 with TRBJ1-1; D remains unclear. Trimming cost V 8 bases and J 6 bases, with 14 bases left between them. Germline assignment: CDR1 SGHDT and CDR2 YYEEEE. CDR3 size: 12 residues. Here the CDR3 reads CASSIVGAEAFF. In nucleotides, the CDR3 is TGTGCCAGTAGTATTGTTGGGGCTGAAGCTTTCTTT.

This clonotype was seen only a few times. This chain joins TRBV12-3 or TRBV12-4 and TRBJ1-6, with D perhaps matching TRBD1 (5 bases). The V gene lost 3 bases and the J gene lost 5 bases, with 8 bases spanning the gap. The CDR3 covers 14 residues. CDR3 sequence (DNA): TGTGCCAGCAGTTTTCGGGGCCATAATTCACCCCTCCACTTT. Encoded protein: CASSFRGHNSPLHF.

This clonotype was observed many times. This rearrangement joins TRBV19 to TRBJ1-1; TRBD1 matches 7 bases. This CDR3 contains 16 residues. Germline assignment: CDR1 LNHDA and CDR2 SQIVND (reference sequence). Germline trimming cut 4 bases from V and 2 bases from J; bases unmatched to any gene: 10. The DNA of the CDR3 is TGTGCCAGTAGTAAAGGGGGCACGGACGGTAACACTGAAGCTTTCTTT. The encoded protein is CASSKGGTDGNTEAFF.

This chain joins TRBV7-8 and TRBJ1-1, with no clear D. The germline V gene has CDR1 SGHVS and CDR2 FQNEAQ. CDR3 length: 14 residues. The V and J ends lost 1 base and 1 base respectively, with 7 bases between them. CDR3 DNA sequence: TGTGCCAGCAGCTTAGGGAGCTGGAACACTGAAGCTTTCTTT. It specifies CASSLGSWNTEAFF.

The chain carries TRBV7-2 and TRBJ1-2; D perhaps matches TRBD1 (5 bases). Looked up from germline, CDR1 is SGHTA and CDR2 is FQGNSA. V was shortened by 8 bases and J by 8 bases, with 21 bases between the two germline ends. CDR3 length equals 14 residues. The CDR3 coding sequence is TGTGCCAGCGCCCCCGGGGGAGGAGTTGGCGGCTACACCTTC. Its translation: CASAPGGGVGGYTF.

The chain links TRBV5-1 to TRBJ1-4; no clear D gene. Germline assignment: CDR1 SGHRS and CDR2 YFSETQ. Deletions cut 2 bases from V and 0 bases from J, with 14 bases between. This CDR3 has 17 amino acids. The CDR3 bases are TGCGCCAGCAGCTTTGAAAAAGACGGTACAACTAATGAAAAACTGTTTTTT. Protein product: CASSFEKDGTTNEKLFF.

The rearrangement uses TRBV4-1 and TRBJ2-2, with TRBD1 matching over 7 bases. The CDR3 is made up of 16 amino acids. The germline gives CDR1 MGHRA, CDR2 YSYEKL. J was trimmed by 0 bases and V by 0 bases; bases with no gene match: 1. CDR3 residues: CASSQEGTANTGELFF. CDR3 nucleotide sequence: TGCGCCAGCAGCCAAGAGGGGACAGCGAACACCGGGGAGCTGTTTTTT.

This clonotype has a handful of counts. This sequence joins TRBV4-1 and TRBJ2-5; 10 bases line up with TRBD2. V was pared by 2 bases and J by 2 bases, with 5 bases of the junction left unmatched. This CDR3 has 16 residues. Germline lookup yields CDR1 MGHRA and CDR2 YSYEKL. CDR3 in amino acids: CASSQFGAGGQETQYF. CDR3 DNA sequence: TGCGCCAGCAGCCAATTTGGAGCGGGGGGGCAAGAGACCCAGTACTTC.

Concerning this clonotype itself: Possible read error: a much larger clone is one base away. The chain couples TRBV10-1 to TRBJ1-1; D gene uncertain. The CDR3 spans 13 residues. CDR1 is WNHNN, CDR2 SYGVQD, per germline (reference sequence). The CDR3 reads CASSSQWNTGAFF. The CDR3 DNA reads TGCGCCAGCAGCAGTCAGTGGAACACTGGAGCTTTCTTT.

This clonotype was seen at least ten times. This chain links TRBV15 with TRBJ1-2; no definite D call. CDR1 LNHNV and CDR2 YYDKDF come from the germline V gene (reference sequence). V lost 5 bases and J lost 6, with 16 bases in between. This CDR3 spans 14 amino acids. DNA for the CDR3: TGTGCCACCAGCGGGTGGGGAATTGAGGATGGCTACACCTTC. The encoded protein is CATSGWGIEDGYTF.

J is TRBJ1-1 and V is TRBV7-3; the match to TRBD1 covers 11 bases. This CDR3 contains 17 residues. V shed 5 bases, J shed 0 bases, and the junction held 8 bases outside the gene matches. Germline CDR1 is SGHTA and CDR2 is FQGTGA. Here the CDR3 DNA reads TGTGCCAGCAGCAACCGGGACAGGGGGTTCATGAACACTGAAGCTTTCTTT. This sequence encodes CASSNRDRGFMNTEAFF.

This clonotype was counted ten times or more. The chain recombines TRBV24-1 with TRBJ1-1; D possibly corresponds to TRBD1 (5 bases). This CDR3 contains 18 residues. V lost 0 bases and J lost 5, with 21 bases in between. CDR1 and CDR2 from the germline V gene are KGHDR and SFDVKD. In nucleotides, the CDR3 is TGTGCCACCAGTGATTTGCAATCCCCCCGCAGGGTCTGGACTGAAGCTTTCTTT. Translated, it gives CATSDLQSPRRVWTEAFF.

This clonotype has only one observation. A clone one base away is much larger, so this may be a read error. The rearrangement uses TRBV10-3 and TRBJ2-3, with D unresolved. Trimming stripped 10 bases from V and 0 bases from J, with 5 bases between. The CDR3 loop spans 11 amino acids. Germline V gene lookup returns CDR1 ENHRY and CDR2 SYGVKD. Here the CDR3 reads CANRSTDTQYF. The CDR3 nucleotides are TGTGCCAACCGGAGCACAGATACGCAGTATTTT.

The chain is built from TRBV6-2 or TRBV6-3 and TRBJ1-2, with 12 bases fitting TRBD1. Germline loops: CDR1 MNHEY, CDR2 SVGEGT. J was trimmed by 8 bases and V by 2 bases; bases with no gene match: 6. There are 15 residues in the CDR3. The CDR3 nucleotides read TGTGCCAGCAGTTACATTCGGGACAGGGGGCTCGGCTACACCTTC. It codes for CASSYIRDRGLGYTF.